This T cell receptor (beta chain) was sequenced in a study of CD8 T cells in ankylosing spondylitis. Notes on the study in general: Earlier work had already found some motif variants in reactive arthritis synovial fluid and blood. For ankylosing spondylitis blood, a TCR beta motif of roughly 8 highly homologous variants appeared characteristic. Disease-linked clones were reportedly significantly enriched in matched ankylosing spondylitis synovial fluid.

Of note for this clonotype: Antigen specificity is unknown.

Quantitative 5'-RACE with molecular barcodes produced the TCR beta libraries. TCRdb reprocessed the 5' RACE reads with MiXCR, giving one entry per CDR3 protein. The sample has 700,000 or so distinct CDR3 sequences, around 17% seen once; the top ten hold over 15%. Trimming left V 3 bases short and J 0 bases short, with 12 bases between. CDR3 length: 15 amino acids. The genes are TRBV12-3 or TRBV12-4 and TRBJ2-7; D may be TRBD1 or TRBD2 (6 bases each). Sequences were obtained from blood, either unsorted or a sorted T cell fraction (not recorded which). This clonotype originated in a male donor with ankylosing spondylitis. CDR3 nucleotide sequence: TGTGCCAGCAGTTTGTGGGGGGCCGGCTCCTACGAGCAGTACTTC. This gives the protein CASSLWGAGSYEQYF.